This is a list of T cell receptor beta chains from one sample in a study of CD8 T cells in ankylosing spondylitis. Via MiXCR, TCRdb re-called the 5' RACE reads, giving one row per CDR3 protein. Of 800,000 to 900,000 distinct CDR3 sequences listed, 12% are singletons. The sample was blood, either unsorted or a sorted T cell fraction (not recorded which). The receptors derive from a male donor with ankylosing spondylitis. The CDR3 runs from the conserved cysteine through the conserved F or W. The order of the fields is CDR3 DNA, CDR3 protein, V gene, D gene, clone size, J gene. A D gene is named only where the DNA matches it firmly. Not every row has a clone size; where given, it reads once, few, many or a size class.

DNA: TGTGCCAGCTCACTCGGAAATACAGGGATCGCCGGGGAGCTGTTTTTT
CDR3: CASSLGNTGIAGELFF
V: TRBV18
D: .
size: .
J: TRBJ2-2

DNA: TGCGCCAGCAGCTCCCAGGGCAAGAACACTGAAGCTTTCTTT
CDR3: CASSSQGKNTEAFF
V: TRBV5-1
D: .
size: few
J: TRBJ1-1

DNA: TGTGCCAGCAGCGTAGGGACTAGCGGGAAAGGTAATGAGCAGTTCTTC
CDR3: CASSVGTSGKGNEQFF
V: TRBV5-5
D: TRBD2
size: many
J: TRBJ2-1

DNA: TGTGCCAGCAGCTTTACACGGCTCGCGAACACCGGGGAGCTGTTTTTT
CDR3: CASSFTRLANTGELFF
V: TRBV11-1
D: .
size: .
J: TRBJ2-2

DNA: TGTGCCAGCAGCCTAACCGGGACTAGAAGCCCAGAGACCCAGTACTTC
CDR3: CASSLTGTRSPETQYF
V: TRBV7-8
D: TRBD2
size: .
J: TRBJ2-5

DNA: TGTGCCAGCAGCCAATTCTGGTCCTCGGATACGCAGTATTTT
CDR3: CASSQFWSSDTQYF
V: TRBV14
D: .
size: .
J: TRBJ2-3

DNA: TGCGCCAGCAGCTTCCGGGACAGGAGGTCAGATACGCAGTATTTT
CDR3: CASSFRDRRSDTQYF
V: TRBV5-1
D: TRBD1
size: .
J: TRBJ2-3

DNA: TGTGCCAGCAGCCAAGAGAGGCTAGCGCAGTTCTTC
CDR3: CASSQERLAQFF
V: TRBV3-1
D: .
size: few
J: TRBJ2-1

DNA: TGCGCCAGCAGCGGTAGACAGAGACAAGAGACCCAGTACTTC
CDR3: CASSGRQRQETQYF
V: TRBV10-1
D: .
size: few
J: TRBJ2-5

DNA: TGTGCCAGCACAAAGACAGGGTACGACACTGAAGCTTTCTTT
CDR3: CASTKTGYDTEAFF
V: TRBV12-3/TRBV12-4
D: TRBD1
size: .
J: TRBJ1-1

DNA: TGCGCCAGCAGCCGATATATAGAGTACGAGCAGTACTTC
CDR3: CASSRYIEYEQYF
V: TRBV5-1
D: .
size: few
J: TRBJ2-7

DNA: TGCGCCAGCAGCTTGGATATAAGGAACTATGGCTACACCTTC
CDR3: CASSLDIRNYGYTF
V: TRBV5-1
D: .
size: .
J: TRBJ1-2

DNA: TGTGCCAGCAGCTTAGCTTTGGCCCCGGGAACTGAAGCTTTCTTT
CDR3: CASSLALAPGTEAFF
V: TRBV11-2
D: .
size: few
J: TRBJ1-1

DNA: TGCGCCAGCAGCCCGGTAGCTGGGCAAGATACGCAGTATTTT
CDR3: CASSPVAGQDTQYF
V: TRBV5-1
D: .
size: few
J: TRBJ2-3

DNA: TGTGCCAGCAGACAAACAGGGGGCGCCGATACGCAGTATTTT
CDR3: CASRQTGGADTQYF
V: TRBV7-3
D: TRBD1
size: .
J: TRBJ2-3

DNA: TGTGCCAGCTCATCCACGAATATACAGCTGAACACCGGGGAGCTGTTTTTT
CDR3: CASSSTNIQLNTGELFF
V: TRBV18
D: .
size: many
J: TRBJ2-2

DNA: TGTGCCAGCAGCGGCGGGACAGGCGAAAGCGAGCAGTACTTC
CDR3: CASSGGTGESEQYF
V: TRBV9
D: TRBD1
size: few
J: TRBJ2-7

DNA: TGCAGTGCTAGGTTCCTCGGGAATCAGCCCCAGCATTTT
CDR3: CSARFLGNQPQHF
V: TRBV20-1
D: .
size: .
J: TRBJ1-5

DNA: TGTGCCAGCAGCTTCGGGACAGGGGTGGGGCCCCAGCATTTT
CDR3: CASSFGTGVGPQHF
V: TRBV7-2
D: TRBD1
size: .
J: TRBJ1-5

DNA: TGTGCCAGCAGCTCTCGGTCCGGAGGGACCTACAATGAGCAGTTCTTC
CDR3: CASSSRSGGTYNEQFF
V: TRBV7-2
D: .
size: .
J: TRBJ2-1

DNA: TGTGCCAGCAGCCAAGAGGGGGGGTCATTGGGGACCCAGTACTTC
CDR3: CASSQEGGSLGTQYF
V: TRBV4-2
D: TRBD2
size: few
J: TRBJ2-5

DNA: TGCAGTGCTTATAGCGGGAGGTCTCCCGGACATGAGCAGTTCTTC
CDR3: CSAYSGRSPGHEQFF
V: TRBV20-1
D: TRBD2
size: .
J: TRBJ2-1

DNA: TGTGCCACCAGTGATGGAGGTGGCGGCAGTTTCAGCAATCAGCCCCAGCATTTT
CDR3: CATSDGGGGSFSNQPQHF
V: TRBV24-1
D: .
size: many
J: TRBJ1-5

DNA: TGTGCCAGCAGCTTGGGACCGGGACCGATGAACACCGGGGAGCTGTTTTTT
CDR3: CASSLGPGPMNTGELFF
V: TRBV5-5
D: .
size: few
J: TRBJ2-2

DNA: TGTGCCAGCAGTGTTTGGGGGCGCGACGGCCCCCAGCATTTT
CDR3: CASSVWGRDGPQHF
V: TRBV2
D: .
size: .
J: TRBJ1-5

DNA: TGCAGTGCAGAGGGGGACCCTGGGGCCAACGTCCTGACTTTC
CDR3: CSAEGDPGANVLTF
V: TRBV20-1
D: .
size: few
J: TRBJ2-6

DNA: TGTGCCAGCAGCTATGGGTATCTGAGCTCCTACAATGAGCAGTTCTTC
CDR3: CASSYGYLSSYNEQFF
V: TRBV6-2/TRBV6-3
D: .
size: .
J: TRBJ2-1

DNA: TGTGCCACCAGCAGGGGGGGGTCGCCGAGCAATGAGCAGTTCTTC
CDR3: CATSRGGSPSNEQFF
V: TRBV15
D: TRBD2
size: .
J: TRBJ2-1

DNA: TGCAGTGCTAGAACTAGCGGGAGGTTGAATACGCAGTATTTT
CDR3: CSARTSGRLNTQYF
V: TRBV20-1
D: TRBD2
size: .
J: TRBJ2-3

DNA: TGCAGCGCAACTAGCGGGAATTACGAGCAGTACTTC
CDR3: CSATSGNYEQYF
V: TRBV29-1
D: TRBD2
size: many
J: TRBJ2-7

DNA: TGCAGTGCTAGACGAACGGCGGGAAATGAGCAGTTCTTC
CDR3: CSARRTAGNEQFF
V: TRBV20-1
D: .
size: .
J: TRBJ2-1

DNA: TGCAGTGCTAGGGGGACTAGCGGGGAATACGAGCAGTACTTC
CDR3: CSARGTSGEYEQYF
V: TRBV20-1
D: TRBD2
size: .
J: TRBJ2-7

DNA: TGTGCCAGCAGCCGTCTGATGGGGGGGGCCGAGCAGTACTTC
CDR3: CASSRLMGGAEQYF
V: TRBV28
D: .
size: .
J: TRBJ2-7

DNA: TGTGCCAGCAGCTTAACCCCAGGGGGTAGCTCCTACAATGAGCAGTTCTTC
CDR3: CASSLTPGGSSYNEQFF
V: TRBV7-9
D: TRBD1
size: .
J: TRBJ2-1

DNA: TGTGCCAGCAGCACCAGCTCGACAGGCTACACCGGGGAGCTGTTTTTT
CDR3: CASSTSSTGYTGELFF
V: TRBV7-2
D: .
size: many
J: TRBJ2-2

DNA: TGCAGTCCCACTAAGGAGGTCACCTACAATGAGCAGTTCTTC
CDR3: CSPTKEVTYNEQFF
V: TRBV20-1
D: .
size: .
J: TRBJ2-1

DNA: TGTGCCAGCAGTCCTGGGAAGGGCACTGAAGCTTTCTTT
CDR3: CASSPGKGTEAFF
V: TRBV6-6
D: .
size: .
J: TRBJ1-1

DNA: TGCAGTGCTAGAGAGGTCGGATACGTACCGGTGGAACAGTACGAGCAGTACTTC
CDR3: CSAREVGYVPVEQYEQYF
V: TRBV20-1
D: .
size: few
J: TRBJ2-7

DNA: TGTGCCTGGAGTGTACCAGGACTAGCGGGAGACAATGAGCAGTTCTTC
CDR3: CAWSVPGLAGDNEQFF
V: TRBV30
D: TRBD2
size: few
J: TRBJ2-1

DNA: TGTGCCACCAGCCGCCTGCCAGAGGGAGAGACCCAGTACTTC
CDR3: CATSRLPEGETQYF
V: TRBV15
D: .
size: .
J: TRBJ2-5

DNA: TGTGCCAGCAGCTTAGCTTGGGACAGCCCAACACTAGCCAAAAACATTCAGTACTTC
CDR3: CASSLAWDSPTLAKNIQYF
V: TRBV11-1
D: TRBD1
size: .
J: TRBJ2-4

DNA: TGTGCCAGCAGTGGAGGACTAGCGGGAGAGCTCCCCTCCTACAATGAGCAGTTCTTC
CDR3: CASSGGLAGELPSYNEQFF
V: TRBV6-1
D: TRBD2
size: .
J: TRBJ2-1

DNA: TGCGCCAGCAGCTTGGGAGGGGGAGGCTCCTTACCCTACGAGCAGTACTTC
CDR3: CASSLGGGGSLPYEQYF
V: TRBV5-1
D: .
size: .
J: TRBJ2-7

DNA: TGCAGTGCTAGAGACCCTCAAAGGGGGACAGGGCAGTACTTC
CDR3: CSARDPQRGTGQYF
V: TRBV20-1
D: TRBD1
size: few
J: TRBJ2-7

DNA: TGCAGTGCTCTGGACCCGGGTACCTACAATGAGCAGTTCTTC
CDR3: CSALDPGTYNEQFF
V: TRBV20-1
D: .
size: many
J: TRBJ2-1